The clone carrying this T cell receptor beta chain has more than one count but fewer than ten. This sample is drawn from a study of T cells in Graves' hyperthyroidism and ophthalmopathy. TCR beta CDR3 sequences were amplified from RNA transcripts. The primer set for the first-round RT-PCR of the TCR CDR3 was HTBI. TCRdb passed the multiplex PCR reads through MiXCR, listing each CDR3 protein once. The repertoire consists of approximately 640,000 distinct CDR3 sequences, with 45% occurring once and the leading ten covering under 8.5%. Sample: peripheral blood or thyroid tissue (not recorded which). This TCR was sampled from an adult man with Graves' disease, either hyperthyroidism or ophthalmopathy (not recorded which).

CDR3 sequence reads: CASSQDPGYQETQYF. In nucleotides, the CDR3 is TGTGCCAGCAGCCAAGATCCAGGATACCAAGAGACCCAGTACTTC. The chain links TRBV11-2 to TRBJ2-5; D is unclear. Germline V gives CDR1 SGHAT, CDR2 FQNNGV. This CDR3 contains 15 residues. Trimming cost V 5 bases and J 0 bases, with 13 bases left between them. The full variable domain, rest sourced from reference TRBV11-2 and TRBJ2-5, is EAGVAQSPRYKIIEKRQSVAFWCNPISGHATLYWYQQILGQGPKLLIQFQNNGVVDDSQLPKDRFSAERLKGVDSTLKIQPAKLEDSAVYLCASSQDPGYQETQYFGPGTRLLVL.